These 13 T cell receptor beta chains came from one sample sequenced in a study of shared clonotypes between healthy human individuals. The method was immunoSEQ multiplex PCR; TCRdb's version includes in-frame clones alone and lacks a portion of them. The sample carries hundreds of thousands of clones, around 78% recorded once. Sequencing used PBMCs. Source of these receptors: a woman in her 40s in good health. Some clones in this sample may be carry-over from other donors' samples.

The rearrangement joins TRBV28 to TRBJ2-2; D gene ambiguous. V was shortened by 2 bases and J by 1 base, with 8 bases between the two germline ends. This CDR3 has 15 residues. In germline, CDR1 is MDHEN, CDR2 SYDVKM. The CDR3 bases are TGTGCCAGCAGTTTAGATTCGTGGAACACCGGGGAGCTGTTTTTT. It translates to CASSLDSWNTGELFF.

This chain joins TRBV9 and TRBJ2-1, with 7 bases aligning to TRBD1. Trimming removed 7 bases from V and 4 bases from J; junction bases left unmatched: 8. CDR1 SGDLS and CDR2 YYNGEE come from the germline V gene. This CDR3 comprises 14 residues. The CDR3 is CASSTTGVYNEQFF. DNA of the CDR3: TGTGCCAGCTCAACTACAGGGGTTTACAATGAGCAGTTCTTC.

The V gene is TRBV5-1, the J gene TRBJ2-5; 9 nucleotides line up with TRBD1. The CDR3 has 15 residues. Germline lookup yields CDR1 SGHRS and CDR2 YFSETQ. V lost 0 bases and J lost 2; bases outside the gene matches: 2. The CDR3: CASSLGQGVQETQYF. The CDR3 region has the DNA TGCGCCAGCAGCTTGGGACAGGGGGTACAAGAGACCCAGTACTTC.

Worth noting for this clone: The sample contains more than one DNA sequence encoding this CDR3. The V gene is TRBV5-1, the J gene TRBJ2-3, with TRBD2 matching over 7 bases. The trim removed 7 bases at V and 4 bases at J, leaving 3 bases unmatched. Germline assignment: CDR1 SGHRS and CDR2 YFSETQ. The CDR3 has 12 residues. In nucleotides, the CDR3 is TGCGCCAGCCGGGGGGAGGCAGATACGCAGTATTTT. Its protein is CASRGEADTQYF.

This clone was detected only a few times. The chain joins TRBV6-1 to TRBJ1-1; D possibly corresponds to TRBD1 (5 bases). The CDR3 spans 13 residues. Germline assignment: CDR1 MNHNS and CDR2 SASEGT. V gave up 6 bases and J gave up 10 bases, with 18 bases separating them. Written as DNA, the CDR3 is TGTGCCAGCAGCCTCGACAGTGCGACGCGAGCTTTCTTT. Translated, it gives CASSLDSATRAFF.

This chain joins TRBV5-1 and TRBJ2-7, with 13 bases lining up with TRBD2. The CDR3 runs to 15 residues. Looked up from germline, CDR1 is SGHRS and CDR2 is YFSETQ. V lost 4 bases to trimming and J lost 3 bases; unmatched junction nucleotides: 4. CDR3 nucleotide sequence: TGCGCCAGCAGCCCCGGACTAGCGGGAGTCTACGAGCAGTACTTC. This translates into CASSPGLAGVYEQYF.

V is TRBV4-3 and J is TRBJ2-2, with D tentatively TRBD1 or TRBD2 (6 bases each). The germline V gene encodes CDR1 LGHNA and CDR2 YSLEER. This CDR3 has 17 residues. V was clipped by 3 bases and J by 4 bases, with 18 bases between them. CDR3 region: CASSQRGDSGGTGELFF. In DNA, the CDR3 is TGCGCCAGCAGCCAGAGGGGGGACTCCGGGGGCACCGGGGAGCTGTTTTTT.

This clone was found a few times. J is TRBJ2-5 and V is TRBV2, with D maybe TRBD2 (7 bases). This CDR3 spans 15 amino acids. Trimming removed 6 bases from V and 5 bases from J, with 19 bases in between. Per the germline V gene, CDR1 is SNHLY and CDR2 is FYNNEI. The CDR3 sequence is CASRGGEGRRETQYF. The CDR3 DNA reads TGTGCCAGCAGAGGGGGGGAGGGCCGTCGGGAGACCCAGTACTTC.

The chain employs TRBV30 and TRBJ1-1; D uncertain. V lost 8 bases and J 2 bases, leaving 15 bases between the germline ends. Germline V gene sequence: CDR1 GTSNPN, CDR2 SVGIG (reference sequence). This CDR3 region has 13 residues. CDR3 protein: CASRRDPNTEAFF. The CDR3 bases are TGTGCCAGCAGGAGGGATCCCAACACTGAAGCTTTCTTT.

Many counts were recorded for this clone. V usage is TRBV15 and J usage is TRBJ2-3; 10 bases match TRBD2. The CDR3 length is 14 residues. CDR1 LNHNV and CDR2 YYDKDF come from the germline V gene (reference sequence). The junction had 2 bases not matched to a gene; V was cut back by 8 bases and J by 0 bases. CDR3 in DNA: TGTGCCACCGCTAGCGGGAGTAGCACAGATACGCAGTATTTT. Amino acids: CATASGSSTDTQYF. Based on the CDR3 plus reference TRBV15 and TRBJ2-3, the full variable domain is DAMVIQNPRYQVTQFGKPVTLSCSQTLNHNVMYWYQQKSSQAPKLLFHYYDKDFNNEADTPDNFQSRRPNTSFCFLDIRSPGLGDTAMYLCATASGSSTDTQYFGPGTRLTVL.

The J gene is TRBJ1-2, the V gene TRBV5-1; D is possibly TRBD1 (5 bases). The ends were cut back, 4 bases at V and 3 bases at J, with 13 bases in the middle. Per germline, CDR1 SGHRS and CDR2 YFSETQ. This CDR3 contains 14 residues. CDR3 residues: CASSQWGGDYGYTF. In nucleotides, the CDR3 is TGCGCCAGCAGCCAGTGGGGCGGCGACTATGGCTACACCTTC. Variable domain in full (rest from reference TRBV5-1 and TRBJ1-2): KAGVTQTPRYLIKTRGQQVTLSCSPISGHRSVSWYQQTPGQGLQFLFEYFSETQRNKGNFPGRFSGRQFSNSRSEMNVSTLELGDSALYLCASSQWGGDYGYTFGSGTRLTVV.

This rearrangement joins TRBV27 to TRBJ1-5; D not resolved. Trimming removed 2 bases from V and 5 bases from J, with 7 bases in between. CDR1 is MNHEY, CDR2 SMNVEV, per germline (reference sequence). CDR3 size: 13 residues. CDR3 sequence (DNA): TGTGCCAGCAGTTTAGTCAAAGATCAGCCCCAGCATTTT. It encodes CASSLVKDQPQHF.

CDR3 sequence: CASSQGLAGGQFF. CDR3 sequence (DNA): TGTGCCAGCAGCCAAGGATTAGCGGGAGGCCAGTTCTTC. This chain joins TRBV14 and TRBJ2-1; TRBD2 aligns across 10 bases. V was pared by 1 base and J by 13 bases, with 4 bases of the junction left unmatched. Germline V gives CDR1 SGHDN, CDR2 FVKESK. CDR3 length equals 13 residues.